This TCR beta chain originates from a study of blood T cell repertoires in COVID-19. At the level of the study: Sites in the United States, Italy and Spain provided acute and convalescent COVID-19 samples.

In the original workflow: Cell counts per sample came from amplifying reference gene primers. Measured with immunoSEQ multiplex PCR; TCRdb has only the in-frame clones, and not every one. The DNA gave D and trimming, while V, J and clone size come from that table. The data show 25,000 to 35,000 clones, 70% to 90% seen once. The CDR3 totals 11 residues. The chain joins TRBV7-5 to TRBJ2-3; the table gives TRBD2 as D, unverified against the DNA. TRBV7-5 is an annotated pseudogene. The sequence derives from a human donor in a cohort sampled during active COVID-19. Sequences were obtained from peripheral blood. CDR3 sequence (DNA): TGTGCCAGAAGCTTCTTAGATACGCAGTATTTT. Amino acids: CARSFLDTQYF.